These T cell receptor beta chains were read from a single sample in a study of OX40 agonist ivuxolimab in advanced cancers. Only in-frame clones appear in the TCRdb table, and some are missing; sequencing was by immunoSEQ multiplex PCR. The data show 50,000 to 70,000 clones, more than 80% seen once. Sample: CD4+ or CD8+ T cells sorted from blood, taken in a trial of the OX40 agonist ivuxolimab. These receptors originate from an adult with an advanced solid tumor such as melanoma, head and neck, liver or kidney cancer. The CDR3 runs from the conserved cysteine through the conserved F or W. Some rows mark clone size as missing; the rest say once, few, many or name a class of expanded clone.

abundance: NA
v_gene: TRBV7-8
CDR3aa: CASRDRTGAVGELFF

abundance: few
v_gene: TRBV18
CDR3aa: CASSPPGTGAIYEQYF

abundance: NA
v_gene: TRBV6-1
CDR3aa: CAAEVAGGGDTQYF

abundance: NA
v_gene: TRBV5-1
CDR3aa: CASSRPGAGANVLTF

abundance: NA
v_gene: TRBV29-1
CDR3aa: CSVAGQGADTQYF

abundance: NA
v_gene: TRBV6-1
CDR3aa: CASSVLTGGWNEQFF

abundance: NA
v_gene: TRBV27
CDR3aa: CAGLFTYEQYF

abundance: NA
v_gene: TRBV7-2
CDR3aa: CASSPWETQYF

abundance: NA
v_gene: TRBV6-1
CDR3aa: CASSEQRESADTQYF

abundance: NA
v_gene: TRBV30
CDR3aa: CAYAAGLSTDTQYF

abundance: NA
v_gene: TRBV29-1
CDR3aa: CSVEDDLGLAGGHYNEQFF

abundance: once
v_gene: TRBV10-1
CDR3aa: CASSGGSGDTQYF

abundance: NA
v_gene: TRBV10-3
CDR3aa: CAITQGDEGYKFF

abundance: NA
v_gene: TRBV6-4
CDR3aa: CASSDSMQGHREYTQYF

abundance: NA
v_gene: TRBV5-1
CDR3aa: CASSTGTGEGNIQYF

abundance: few
v_gene: TRBV11-3
CDR3aa: CASSPAGTSGRGETQYF

abundance: NA
v_gene: TRBV5-1
CDR3aa: CASSLGDSDTQYF

abundance: NA
v_gene: TRBV30
CDR3aa: CAWTKGGGEETQYF

abundance: once
v_gene: TRBV6-6
CDR3aa: CASSYSSFANTEAFF

abundance: NA
v_gene: TRBV27
CDR3aa: CASSPRGTYEQYF

abundance: NA
v_gene: TRBV7-9
CDR3aa: CASSNIYREQETQYF

abundance: NA
v_gene: TRBV23-1
CDR3aa: CASSQSGGNTIYF

abundance: once
v_gene: TRBV30
CDR3aa: CAWSRTGAGNTIYF

abundance: NA
v_gene: TRBV19
CDR3aa: CATGTGGVEQFF

abundance: NA
v_gene: TRBV6-5
CDR3aa: CASSYSSVTRGETQYF

abundance: NA
v_gene: TRBV15
CDR3aa: CATSRENRVGYNEQFF

abundance: NA
v_gene: TRBV21-1
CDR3aa: CASSKKTDRGGNQPQHF

abundance: NA
v_gene: TRBV29-1
CDR3aa: CSVASGGGTDTQYF

abundance: NA
v_gene: TRBV6-5
CDR3aa: CASSYLGGSTYNEQFF

abundance: NA
v_gene: TRBV6-1
CDR3aa: CASRYGTDQPQHF

abundance: NA
v_gene: TRBV29-1
CDR3aa: CSVIRYTEAFF

abundance: NA
v_gene: TRBV28
CDR3aa: CASSLTGEEDTQYF

abundance: NA
v_gene: TRBV5-1
CDR3aa: CASSSTYEQYF

abundance: NA
v_gene: TRBV7-9
CDR3aa: CASSPLDPGNTEAFF

abundance: few
v_gene: TRBV6-1
CDR3aa: CASSEGLAALLWYF

abundance: few
v_gene: TRBV5-5
CDR3aa: CATAVGAQGSGNTIYF

abundance: NA
v_gene: TRBV6-1
CDR3aa: CASSEQGGEDEQYF

abundance: NA
v_gene: TRBV2
CDR3aa: CASSEENEKLFF